These T cell receptor beta chains were read from a single sample in a study of blood T cells in healthy people across ages. TCRdb passed the 5' RACE reads through MiXCR, listing each CDR3 protein once. This table has over 700,000 distinct CDR3 sequences, roughly 25% appearing once. The sample also formed part of further work on T cells of mothers and their children.

The source material was blood. These receptors all come from a boy between 10 and 17 years old in good health. The CDR3 runs from the conserved cysteine through the conserved F or W. A D gene is named only where the DNA matches it firmly. Some rows mark clone size as missing; the rest say once, few, many or name a class of expanded clone.

size | D | J | V | CDR3 | DNA
few | TRBD2 | TRBJ2-1 | TRBV5-1 | CASSQRLGGASYNEQFF | TGCGCCAGCAGCCAGCGGCTCGGGGGGGCGAGCTACAATGAGCAGTTCTTC
. | . | TRBJ2-1 | TRBV4-2 | CASSPVRFGNEQFF | TGTGCCAGCAGCCCCGTCAGGTTCGGCAATGAGCAGTTCTTC
few | . | TRBJ1-5 | TRBV21-1 | CASSKPPDGPLYSNQPQHF | TGTGCCAGCAGCAAACCCCCAGACGGGCCCCTCTATAGCAATCAGCCCCAGCATTTT
few | TRBD1 | TRBJ1-5 | TRBV19 | CASNRGTVLYQPQHF | TGTGCCAGTAACAGAGGGACAGTCCTCTATCAGCCCCAGCATTTT
. | . | TRBJ1-4 | TRBV5-8 | CASSSGQPSRGEKLFF | TGTGCCAGCAGCTCAGGACAGCCCTCACGAGGTGAAAAACTGTTTTTT
. | TRBD1 | TRBJ1-6 | TRBV9 | CASSNTGDKGSPLHF | TGTGCCAGCAGCAATACAGGGGATAAGGGTTCACCCCTCCACTTT
few | TRBD2 | TRBJ2-2 | TRBV29-1 | CSVGTSGDTGELFF | TGCAGCGTGGGGACTAGCGGGGACACCGGGGAGCTGTTTTTT
few | . | TRBJ2-4 | TRBV7-2 | CASSRDVKGIQYF | TGTGCCAGCAGCAGGGACGTAAAAGGGATTCAGTACTTC
. | TRBD1 | TRBJ2-5 | TRBV10-3 | CAISSRGQETQYF | TGTGCCATCAGTAGCAGGGGGCAAGAGACCCAGTACTTC
. | TRBD1 | TRBJ1-1 | TRBV7-9 | CASSHGQGGMNTEAFF | TGTGCCAGCAGCCACGGACAGGGGGGAATGAACACTGAAGCTTTCTTT
few | TRBD2 | TRBJ2-1 | TRBV20-1 | CSAGTRTYNEQFF | TGCAGTGCCGGGACTAGGACCTACAATGAGCAGTTCTTC
few | . | TRBJ2-5 | TRBV5-1 | CASRPDRDETQYF | TGCGCCAGCAGACCCGACAGAGACGAGACCCAGTACTTC
. | TRBD2 | TRBJ2-1 | TRBV29-1 | CSVPLAGVWNEQFF | TGCAGCGTCCCCCTAGCGGGAGTCTGGAATGAGCAGTTCTTC
. | TRBD2 | TRBJ2-1 | TRBV10-3 | CAITGGNEQFF | TGTGCCATAACGGGGGGCAATGAGCAGTTCTTC
few | TRBD2 | TRBJ2-1 | TRBV27 | CASSFITSGAREQFF | TGTGCCAGCAGTTTTATAACTAGCGGGGCGAGAGAGCAGTTCTTC
. | . | TRBJ2-1 | TRBV7-2 | CASSASGIPTNEQFF | TGTGCCAGCAGCGCAAGCGGAATCCCAACGAATGAGCAGTTCTTC
once | . | TRBJ2-1 | TRBV4-3 | CASSQDEGGRIYNEQFF | TGCGCCAGCAGCCAAGATGAGGGGGGACGGATCTACAATGAGCAGTTCTTC
few | . | TRBJ1-4 | TRBV6-6 | CASDWAGGSNEKLFF | TGTGCCAGCGACTGGGCCGGGGGTTCTAATGAAAAACTGTTTTTT
. | . | TRBJ2-7 | TRBV21-1 | CASSKVKFQGYEQYF | TGTGCCAGCAGCAAAGTTAAGTTTCAAGGGTACGAGCAGTACTTC
. | . | TRBJ2-1 | TRBV13 | CASSSDRTIAYNEQFF | TGTGCCAGCAGCTCCGACAGAACCATCGCCTACAATGAGCAGTTCTTC
. | . | TRBJ2-5 | TRBV28 | CASSFGSWDQETQYF | TGTGCCAGCAGTTTTGGGAGCTGGGACCAAGAGACCCAGTACTTC
. | TRBD1 | TRBJ2-5 | TRBV5-1 | CASSLEDREVETQYF | TGCGCCAGCAGCTTGGAGGACAGGGAGGTAGAGACCCAGTACTTC
. | TRBD1 | TRBJ1-1 | TRBV3-1 | CASSRQGYEAFF | TGTGCCAGCAGCCGACAGGGTTATGAAGCTTTCTTT
. | TRBD1 | TRBJ1-2 | TRBV7-9 | CASSSLDRVGSSYGYTF | TGTGCCAGCAGCTCCTTGGACAGGGTTGGGTCTAGCTATGGCTACACCTTC
. | . | TRBJ1-2 | TRBV7-2 | CASSSTPYYYGYTF | TGTGCCAGCAGCTCGACACCTTACTACTATGGCTACACCTTC
few | TRBD1 | TRBJ1-5 | TRBV12-3/TRBV12-4 | CASSSPDRGGPQHF | TGTGCCAGCAGTTCCCCGGACAGGGGAGGCCCCCAGCATTTT
few | . | TRBJ2-7 | TRBV7-9 | CASSPRGGADFNEQYF | TGTGCCAGCAGCCCCAGGGGGGGGGCTGACTTCAACGAGCAGTACTTC
. | . | TRBJ2-1 | TRBV7-6 | CASSPYGHVTGSYNEQFF | TGTGCCAGCAGCCCTTACGGTCACGTGACAGGCTCCTACAATGAGCAGTTCTTC
. | TRBD2 | TRBJ2-7 | TRBV20-1 | CSARASGTLEQYF | TGCAGTGCTAGGGCTAGCGGCACCCTCGAGCAGTACTTC
few | . | TRBJ1-2 | TRBV5-5 | CASSLGHSFNYGYTF | TGTGCCAGCAGCTTGGGCCATAGCTTTAACTATGGCTACACCTTC
few | TRBD2 | TRBJ2-5 | TRBV20-1 | CSARGGVKRENQETQYF | TGCAGTGCTAGAGGTGGGGTGAAGCGGGAGAACCAAGAGACCCAGTACTTC
. | . | TRBJ1-2 | TRBV5-1 | CATSAGVGYGYTF | TGCGCCACCTCAGCGGGGGTAGGCTATGGCTACACCTTC
few | . | TRBJ1-1 | TRBV5-1 | CASSSRGSTEAFF | TGCGCCAGCAGCTCACGGGGTTCCACTGAAGCTTTCTTT
. | . | TRBJ1-5 | TRBV9 | CASSVRQTDQPQHF | TGTGCCAGCAGCGTCCGACAGACCGATCAGCCCCAGCATTTT
few | TRBD2 | TRBJ2-5 | TRBV7-2 | CASSSPGGPEETQYF | TGTGCCAGCAGTTCGCCGGGGGGTCCGGAAGAGACCCAGTACTTC
few | TRBD2 | TRBJ2-5 | TRBV14 | CASSTFGGVQETQYF | TGTGCCAGCAGCACCTTCGGGGGGGTCCAAGAGACCCAGTACTTC
. | . | TRBJ2-5 | TRBV6-1 | CASSEVRGLLYRGYF | TGTGCCAGCAGTGAAGTAAGGGGACTGCTCTACCGGGGGTACTTC
few | TRBD2 | TRBJ2-5 | TRBV20-1 | CSASLGLVQETQYF | TGCAGTGCTAGTCTTGGACTAGTCCAAGAGACCCAGTACTTC
. | TRBD1 | TRBJ2-5 | TRBV29-1 | CSVEERTGVDTQYF | TGCAGCGTTGAAGAGCGGACAGGGGTGGATACCCAGTACTTC
few | TRBD2 | TRBJ2-5 | TRBV7-6 | CASSRDWTSGETQYF | TGTGCCAGCAGCCGCGACTGGACTAGCGGGGAGACCCAGTACTTC
. | TRBD2 | TRBJ2-5 | TRBV27 | CASRGEGLAEETQYF | TGTGCCAGCAGAGGGGAGGGACTAGCGGAAGAGACCCAGTACTTC
. | TRBD1 | TRBJ2-3 | TRBV29-1 | CSVTGVGTDTQYF | TGCAGCGTCACAGGGGTGGGCACAGATACGCAGTATTTT
. | TRBD1 | TRBJ1-2 | TRBV7-9 | CASAPRTGNGYTF | TGTGCCAGCGCCCCTAGGACAGGGAATGGCTACACCTTC
few | . | TRBJ1-1 | TRBV10-3 | CAMGRDVDTEAFF | TGTGCCATGGGTCGGGACGTGGACACTGAAGCTTTCTTT
. | . | TRBJ2-5 | TRBV9 | CASSPRGESTYQETQYF | TGTGCCAGCAGCCCCCGTGGGGAGAGTACCTACCAAGAGACCCAGTACTTC
. | . | TRBJ2-7 | TRBV5-1 | CASSLESGAYEQYF | TGCGCCAGCAGCTTGGAGTCGGGCGCCTACGAGCAGTACTTC
. | TRBD2 | TRBJ2-5 | TRBV9 | CASSVGEGRQETQYF | TGTGCCAGCAGCGTGGGGGAGGGCCGCCAAGAGACCCAGTACTTC
few | . | TRBJ2-7 | TRBV7-2 | CASSLLWGILSYEQYF | TGTGCCAGCAGCTTGCTGTGGGGGATACTCTCCTACGAGCAGTACTTC